This T cell receptor (beta chain) was captured in a study of T-cell memory formation after mild COVID-19. Background on the study: Clusters were largely donor specific. Study-wide points: The appearance of some responding clones in pre-infection memory suggested that cross-reactive memory joined. From day 15 to 85, contracting clones were balanced between CD4 and CD8, whereas later expanders leaned toward CD4+.

TCRdb passed the 5' RACE reads through MiXCR, listing each CDR3 protein once. This table has approximately 150,000 distinct CDR3 sequences, approximately 5.7% appearing once. This clonotype was observed at least ten times. Its cognate antigen is unknown. The V gene end was trimmed by 2 bases and the J gene end by 7 bases; junction bases not matched to a gene: 13. The CDR3 extends over 16 amino acids. CDR1 SGHRS and CDR2 YFSETQ come from the germline V gene. This TCR derives from an adult woman who had mild COVID-19 (a few samples of this study predate the infection). Cell type and time point are not known. The chain joins TRBV5-1 to TRBJ2-3; 7 nucleotides agree with TRBD1. The sample was PBMCs or a T cell subset sorted from them (not recorded which). CDR3 amino acids: CASSLNPGQMENTQYF. DNA for the CDR3: TGCGCCAGCAGCTTAAATCCGGGACAGATGGAGAATACGCAGTATTTT.